Listed below are T cell receptor beta chains from one sample, sequenced in a study of T cells in tumors after PD-1 blockade. Data came from immunoSEQ multiplex PCR; TCRdb stores just in-frame clones and leaves some out. Here the sample spans 20,000 to 25,000 clones, roughly 73% being singletons. The specimen comprised PBMCs, sampled before anti-PD-1 treatment. The receptors stem from a human donor with basal cell carcinoma. The CDR3 runs from the conserved cysteine through the conserved F or W. A D gene is named only where the DNA matches it firmly. The size entry is marked missing in some rows and otherwise reads once, few, many or a size class.

v_call	d_call	clone_size	j_call	cdr3_nt	cdr3_aa
TRBV6-5	NA	few	TRBJ2-7	TGTGCCAGCAGCCGGGGTACCAAGGGGCACTACGAGCAGTACTTC	CASSRGTKGHYEQYF
TRBV25-1	NA	few	TRBJ2-2	TGTGCCAGCAGTGGGACTTCCAGGTTGAACACCGGGGAGCTGTTTTTT	CASSGTSRLNTGELFF
TRBV18	TRBD1	NA	TRBJ1-2	TGTGCCAGCTCATTCCAGGGGGCGAGCTCCAAAAACTATGGCTACACCTTC	CASSFQGASSKNYGYTF
TRBV2	NA	NA	TRBJ2-3	TGTGCCAGCAACCAGGGAGTCGGAGCAGATACGCAGTATTTT	CASNQGVGADTQYF
TRBV3-1/TRBV3-2	NA	NA	TRBJ2-5	TGCTCTATGACCCGTCTTCGAGAGACCCAGTACTTC	CSMTRLRETQYF
TRBV3-1/TRBV3-2	NA	NA	TRBJ2-1	TGTGCCAGCAGCCTGTCCGGGGGAAATGAGCAGTTCTTC	CASSLSGGNEQFF
TRBV18	TRBD2	NA	TRBJ2-3	TGTGCCAGCTCACTCTCTGTTCCCGCGGGAGAGCAGTATTTT	CASSLSVPAGEQYF
TRBV6-4	TRBD2	NA	TRBJ2-2	TGTGCCAGCAGTGACTCAATTAGCGGGGAGACAAACACCGGGGAGCTGTTTTTT	CASSDSISGETNTGELFF
TRBV5-1	TRBD2	once	TRBJ2-7	TGCGCCAGCAGCCCCGGGACTAACCACTACGAGCAGTACTTC	CASSPGTNHYEQYF
TRBV6-1	TRBD1	NA	TRBJ1-2	TGTGCCAGCAGTGAACTAACAGGGGAGGGATATGGCTACACCTTC	CASSELTGEGYGYTF
TRBV5-1	NA	NA	TRBJ1-4	TGCGCCAGCAGCCCCCTAGGGGTCCTTAATGAAAAACTGTTTTTT	CASSPLGVLNEKLFF
TRBV18	NA	NA	TRBJ1-1	TGTGCCAGCTCACGGGCGCGGGGGACTGAAGCTTTCTTT	CASSRARGTEAFF
TRBV5-1	NA	NA	TRBJ1-1	TGCGCCAGCAGCCTTGGGGATGGGGGGAACACTGAAGCTTTCTTT	CASSLGDGGNTEAFF
TRBV7-2	NA	NA	TRBJ2-3	TGTGCCAGCAGTCTTCTCGGTCCAGATACGCAGTATTTT	CASSLLGPDTQYF
TRBV3-1/TRBV3-2	NA	NA	TRBJ1-1	TGTGCCAGCAGCCAAGTCTCCAGGAACACTGAAGCTTTCTTT	CASSQVSRNTEAFF
TRBV28	NA	NA	TRBJ2-2	TGTGCCAGCAGTCAGGGGGGGAACACCGGGGAGCTGTTTTTT	CASSQGGNTGELFF
TRBV19	NA	NA	TRBJ1-5	TGTGCCAGTAGACAACAGGGTAGGTGGAGCAATCAGCCCCAGCATTTT	CASRQQGRWSNQPQHF
TRBV5-6	NA	NA	TRBJ1-5	TGTGCCAGCAGCTTGGGGGGACTCTTCAATCAGCCCCAGCATTTT	CASSLGGLFNQPQHF
TRBV21-1	NA	NA	TRBJ2-7	TGTGCCAGCAGGGACGTTTCTCCGGGGAGCGAGCAGTACTTC	CASRDVSPGSEQYF
TRBV21-1	NA	medium-sized	TRBJ2-7	TGTGCCAGCAGCAAAGATGGGGGCTCAGGATCCTACGAGCAGTACTTC	CASSKDGGSGSYEQYF
TRBV2	NA	NA	TRBJ2-3	TGTGCCAGCAGTTTCGCAGCTAGCACAGATACGCAGTATTTT	CASSFAASTDTQYF
TRBV2	NA	NA	TRBJ2-1	TGTCCCAGCTGTGATGGGTGGGCGCGGGCGGGGAGCTCCTACAATGAGCAGTTCTTC	CPSCDGWARAGSSYNEQFF
TRBV4-1	NA	NA	TRBJ1-1	TGCGCCAGCAGCCAAGGGCCCCGGGGAGCTTTCTTT	CASSQGPRGAFF
TRBV5-1	TRBD1	NA	TRBJ2-2	TGCGCCAGCAGCCCAAGGACAGGAGCGAACACCGGGGAGCTGTTTTTT	CASSPRTGANTGELFF
TRBV18	NA	few	TRBJ1-5	TGTGCCAGCTCACGGGGGGGGCGGGATCAGCCCCAGCATTTT	CASSRGGRDQPQHF
TRBV19	NA	NA	TRBJ1-1	TGTGCCAGTACCCCCACTGGGTCCCCGGTTGGCACTGAAGCTTTCTTT	CASTPTGSPVGTEAFF
TRBV6-5	NA	few	TRBJ1-6	TGTGCCAGCAGCGTCCAGCGCTATAATTCACCCCTCCACTTT	CASSVQRYNSPLHF
TRBV18	TRBD1	NA	TRBJ1-4	TGTGCCAGCTCACCAGTACGACAGGGGGGCAATGAAAAACTGTTTTTT	CASSPVRQGGNEKLFF
TRBV4-2	NA	NA	TRBJ1-5	TGTGCCAGCAGCCAAGGACATAATAGCAATCAGCCCCAGCATTTT	CASSQGHNSNQPQHF
TRBV4-1	TRBD2	NA	TRBJ2-3	TGCGCCAGCAGCCAAGGGAGCGGGGTGTCAGATACGCAGTATTTT	CASSQGSGVSDTQYF
TRBV3-1/TRBV3-2	TRBD1	NA	TRBJ2-7	TGTGCCAGCAGCCAAGATGGACAGGCACCCTACGAGCAGTACTTC	CASSQDGQAPYEQYF
TRBV12-3/TRBV12-4	NA	NA	TRBJ1-4	TGTGCCAGCAGTTTAGGAGTTGAAAAACTGTTTTTT	CASSLGVEKLFF
TRBV5-1	TRBD1	medium-sized	TRBJ1-5	TGCGCCAGCAGCTTGGATGGCAGGGGGCCTGATCAGCCCCAGCATTTT	CASSLDGRGPDQPQHF
TRBV6-2/TRBV6-3	NA	NA	TRBJ1-3	TGTGCCAGCAGCAACGAGATCAGAAACACCATATATTTT	CASSNEIRNTIYF
TRBV4-2	NA	NA	TRBJ2-1	TGTGCCAGCAGCCAAGAGGGAGTAGGGTGGGAGCAGTTCTTC	CASSQEGVGWEQFF
TRBV7-9	NA	NA	TRBJ2-1	TGTGCCAGCAGCTCCCGGGGGTGGGATGAGCAGTTCTTC	CASSSRGWDEQFF
TRBV4-1	TRBD2	few	TRBJ2-3	TGCGCCAGCAGCCAAGTCCTGGTCATTAGCGGGTACACAGATACGCAGTATTTT	CASSQVLVISGYTDTQYF
TRBV19	NA	NA	TRBJ2-3	TGTGCCAGTAGACCGACAGCTAGCACAGATACGCAGTATTTT	CASRPTASTDTQYF
TRBV6-1	NA	NA	TRBJ2-4	TGTGCCAGCAGTGAAGAACAGGGAGGGGCCAAAAACATTCAGTACTTC	CASSEEQGGAKNIQYF
TRBV11-1	TRBD1	NA	TRBJ2-3	TGTGCCAGCAGCATAAGGACAGGCCTCACAGATACGCAGTATTTT	CASSIRTGLTDTQYF
TRBV28	NA	NA	TRBJ2-7	TGTGCCAGCAGCCGTGTCGGGGGATCGACCTACGAGCAGTACTTC	CASSRVGGSTYEQYF
TRBV6-1	TRBD1	NA	TRBJ1-1	TGTGCCAGCAGTGAAGAGACAGGGGGCAGGACTGAAGCTTTCTTT	CASSEETGGRTEAFF
TRBV6-5	TRBD2	NA	TRBJ2-7	TGTGCCAGCGAGGCTAGCGGCACCTACGAGCAGTACTTC	CASEASGTYEQYF
TRBV27	NA	once	TRBJ1-1	TGTGCCAGCAGTATAGGCAGTCTGAACACTGAAGCTTTCTTT	CASSIGSLNTEAFF
TRBV7-9	TRBD2	NA	TRBJ2-5	TGTGCCAGCAGCTTGGGGGGGGTATGGCAGACCCAGTACTTC	CASSLGGVWQTQYF
TRBV28	NA	NA	TRBJ1-4	TGTGCCAGCAGTTCCGCGAACCGTAATGAAAAACTGTTTTTT	CASSSANRNEKLFF
TRBV18	NA	NA	TRBJ1-1	TGTGCCAGCTCACCACAGGGCACCACTGAAGCTTTCTTT	CASSPQGTTEAFF
TRBV2	TRBD2	few	TRBJ2-1	TGTCCCAGCTGTTACGGGTGGGCGCGGGAGGGGAGCTCCTACAATGAGCAGTTCTTC	CPSCYGWAREGSSYNEQFF
TRBV30	NA	NA	TRBJ1-3	TGTGCCTCTATTCTCGGTGCGAGGGACACCATATATTTT	CASILGARDTIYF
TRBV14	TRBD1	NA	TRBJ2-7	TGTGCCAGCAGCCACTCAAGAGGAGTATATACAGGGGGCTACGAGCAGTACTTC	CASSHSRGVYTGGYEQYF
TRBV5-1	NA	NA	TRBJ1-2	TGCGCCAGCAGCCTGACGGACATGACCGGCTACACCTTC	CASSLTDMTGYTF
TRBV30	TRBD1	once	TRBJ1-2	TGTGCCTGGAGTCCGGGACAGAACAACTATGGCTACACCTTC	CAWSPGQNNYGYTF
TRBV6-6	TRBD1	few	TRBJ2-1	TGTGCCAGCAGTTACCGGGACAGGGGGCGCGGTGAGCAGTTCTTC	CASSYRDRGRGEQFF
TRBV9	NA	NA	TRBJ2-2	TGTGCCAGCAGCGTAGCTCCCCAGGGGAACACCGGGGAGCTGTTTTTT	CASSVAPQGNTGELFF
TRBV6-1	NA	once	TRBJ2-7	TGTGCCAGCAGTGAAATGGCCTACGAGCAGTACTTC	CASSEMAYEQYF